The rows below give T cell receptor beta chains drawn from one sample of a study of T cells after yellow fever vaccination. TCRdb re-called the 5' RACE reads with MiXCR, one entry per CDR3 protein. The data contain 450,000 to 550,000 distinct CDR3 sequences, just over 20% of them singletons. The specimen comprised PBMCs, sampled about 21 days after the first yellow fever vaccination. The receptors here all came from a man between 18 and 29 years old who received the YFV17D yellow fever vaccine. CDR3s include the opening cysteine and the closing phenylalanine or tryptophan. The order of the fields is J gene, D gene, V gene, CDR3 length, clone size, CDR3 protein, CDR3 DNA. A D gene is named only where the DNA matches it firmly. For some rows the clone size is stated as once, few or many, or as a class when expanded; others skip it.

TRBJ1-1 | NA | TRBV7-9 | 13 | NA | CASSLADNTEAFF | TGTGCCAGCAGCTTAGCGGACAACACTGAAGCTTTCTTT
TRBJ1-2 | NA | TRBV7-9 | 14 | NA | CASSLLNRNYGYTF | TGTGCCAGCAGCTTGTTGAACCGTAACTATGGCTACACCTTC
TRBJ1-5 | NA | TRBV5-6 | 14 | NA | CASSSFSGNQPQHF | TGTGCCAGCAGTTCCTTTTCGGGCAATCAGCCCCAGCATTTT
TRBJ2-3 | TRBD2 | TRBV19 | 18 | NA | CASSMETSGGALTDTQYF | TGTGCCAGTAGTATGGAGACTAGCGGGGGGGCCTTGACAGATACGCAGTATTTT
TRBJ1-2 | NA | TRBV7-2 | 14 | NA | CASSYVPGVWGYTF | TGTGCCAGCAGCTATGTCCCAGGGGTGTGGGGCTACACCTTC
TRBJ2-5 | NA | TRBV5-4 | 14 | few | CASSLTGTQETQYF | TGTGCCAGCAGCCTCACAGGAACCCAAGAGACCCAGTACTTC
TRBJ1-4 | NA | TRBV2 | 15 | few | CARGGRSSKAEKLFF | TGTGCCAGGGGAGGGAGATCCTCGAAGGCAGAAAAACTGTTTTTT
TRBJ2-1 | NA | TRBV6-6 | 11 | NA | CASRLTGQQFF | TGTGCCAGCAGATTGACAGGTCAGCAGTTCTTC
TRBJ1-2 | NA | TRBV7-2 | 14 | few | CASSSDAGWYGYTF | TGTGCCAGCAGCTCGGATGCGGGGTGGTATGGCTACACCTTC
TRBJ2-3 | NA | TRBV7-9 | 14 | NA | CASSFKARTDTQYF | TGTGCCAGCAGCTTTAAGGCCCGCACAGATACGCAGTATTTT
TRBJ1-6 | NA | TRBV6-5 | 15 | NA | CASSYSAGADSPLHF | TGTGCCAGCAGTTACTCGGCGGGTGCGGATTCACCCCTCCACTTT
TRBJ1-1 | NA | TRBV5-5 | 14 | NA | CASTRSAGNTEAFF | TGTGCCAGCACCCGATCCGCAGGGAACACTGAAGCTTTCTTT
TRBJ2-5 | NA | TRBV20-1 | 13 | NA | CSAPGQPEETQYF | TGCAGTGCGCCTGGACAGCCCGAAGAGACCCAGTACTTC
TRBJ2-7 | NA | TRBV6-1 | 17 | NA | CASRLHDSRLSYYEQYF | TGTGCCAGCAGGCTCCACGACAGCCGACTTAGCTACTACGAGCAGTACTTC
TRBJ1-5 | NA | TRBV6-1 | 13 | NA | CASRAGGNQPQHF | TGTGCCAGCCGTGCGGGCGGCAATCAGCCCCAGCATTTT
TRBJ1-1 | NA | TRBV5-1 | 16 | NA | CASSLAGRGSNTEAFF | TGCGCCAGCAGCTTGGCCGGACGGGGTTCGAACACTGAAGCTTTCTTT
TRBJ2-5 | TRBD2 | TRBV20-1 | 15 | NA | CSATLAGAIQETQYF | TGCAGTGCTACCCTAGCGGGGGCCATCCAAGAGACCCAGTACTTC
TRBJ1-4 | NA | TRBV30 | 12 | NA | CAWSAGIEKLFF | TGTGCCTGGAGTGCGGGCATTGAAAAACTGTTTTTT
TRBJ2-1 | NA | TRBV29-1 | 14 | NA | CSAQIPWQGNEQFF | TGCAGCGCCCAGATCCCCTGGCAGGGGAATGAGCAGTTCTTC
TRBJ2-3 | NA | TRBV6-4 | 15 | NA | CASSDGERVTDTQYF | TGTGCCAGCAGTGACGGGGAGCGGGTCACAGATACGCAGTATTTT
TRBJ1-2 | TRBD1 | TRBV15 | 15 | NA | CATSRAPTGSYGYTF | TGTGCCACCAGCAGAGCCCCGACAGGGAGCTATGGCTACACCTTC
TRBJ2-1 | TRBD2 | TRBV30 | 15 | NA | CAWSVLAGGSNEQFF | TGTGCCTGGAGTGTACTAGCGGGGGGAAGCAATGAGCAGTTCTTC
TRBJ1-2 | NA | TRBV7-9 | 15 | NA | CASSPLTLGNYGYTF | TGTGCCAGCAGCCCTCTAACGCTAGGGAACTATGGCTACACCTTC
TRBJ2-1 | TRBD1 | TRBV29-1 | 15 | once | CSVRPGTGTDNEQFF | TGCAGCGTGAGACCCGGGACAGGGACCGACAATGAGCAGTTCTTC
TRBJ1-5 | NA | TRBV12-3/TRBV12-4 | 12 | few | CASGLSNQPQHF | TGTGCCAGTGGACTAAGCAATCAGCCCCAGCATTTT
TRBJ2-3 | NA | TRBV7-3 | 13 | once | CASNTGGSDTQYF | TGTGCCAGCAACACCGGGGGCTCGGATACGCAGTATTTT
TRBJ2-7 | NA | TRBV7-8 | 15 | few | CASSLARGFLYEQYF | TGTGCCAGCAGCTTAGCTCGGGGTTTTCTCTACGAGCAGTACTTC
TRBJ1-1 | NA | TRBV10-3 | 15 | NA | CASRHGSGGNTEAFF | TGTGCCAGCAGGCACGGCAGTGGGGGGAACACTGAAGCTTTCTTT
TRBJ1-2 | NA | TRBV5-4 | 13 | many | CASSFGGGYGYTF | TGTGCCAGCAGCTTCGGGGGAGGCTATGGCTACACCTTC
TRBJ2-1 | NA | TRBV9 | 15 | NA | CASSVGSVLYNEQFF | TGTGCCAGCAGCGTGGGCAGTGTACTTTACAATGAGCAGTTCTTC
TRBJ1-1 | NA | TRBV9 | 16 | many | CASSVEGGGMNTEAFF | TGTGCCAGCAGCGTAGAGGGTGGGGGTATGAACACTGAAGCTTTCTTT
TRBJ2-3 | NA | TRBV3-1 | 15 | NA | CASSPEAGGPDTQYF | TGTGCCAGCAGCCCCGAGGCCGGGGGACCAGATACGCAGTATTTT
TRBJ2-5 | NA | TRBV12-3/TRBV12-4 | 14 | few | CASSLAGAGKTQYF | TGTGCCAGCAGTTTAGCGGGGGCGGGGAAGACCCAGTACTTC
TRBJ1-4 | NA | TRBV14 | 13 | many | CASSRGGNEKLFF | TGTGCCAGCAGCCGGGGAGGTAATGAAAAACTGTTTTTT
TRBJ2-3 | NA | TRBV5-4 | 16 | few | CASSAQYRDTTDTQYF | TGTGCCAGCAGCGCACAGTACAGGGACACCACAGATACGCAGTATTTT
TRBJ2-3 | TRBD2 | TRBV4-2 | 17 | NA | CASSPEPTSGGTDTQYF | TGTGCCAGCAGCCCCGAGCCCACTAGCGGCGGCACAGATACGCAGTATTTT
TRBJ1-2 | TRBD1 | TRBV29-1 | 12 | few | CSVDLYRGGYTF | TGCAGCGTGGATCTTTACAGGGGTGGCTACACCTTC
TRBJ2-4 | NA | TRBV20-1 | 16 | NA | CSAKTVGVLAKNIQYF | TGCAGTGCGAAAACCGTGGGGGTCCTAGCCAAAAACATTCAGTACTTC
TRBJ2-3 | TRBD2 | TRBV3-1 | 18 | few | CASSPVTSGGADLDTQYF | TGTGCCAGCAGCCCTGTAACTAGCGGGGGCGCTGATCTCGATACGCAGTATTTT
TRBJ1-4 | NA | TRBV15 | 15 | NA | CATSAPGTTNEKLFF | TGTGCCACCAGCGCTCCCGGCACAACTAATGAAAAACTGTTTTTT
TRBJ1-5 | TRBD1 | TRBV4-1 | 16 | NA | CASSAPGQVIGQPQHF | TGCGCCAGCAGCGCTCCGGGACAGGTTATTGGTCAGCCCCAGCATTTT
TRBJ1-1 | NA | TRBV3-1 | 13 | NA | CASSQGALTEAFF | TGTGCCAGCAGCCAGGGGGCGCTGACTGAAGCTTTCTTT
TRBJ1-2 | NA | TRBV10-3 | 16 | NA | CAIRTPLSGGSVGYTF | TGTGCCATCAGGACTCCCCTATCGGGGGGGTCAGTCGGCTACACCTTC
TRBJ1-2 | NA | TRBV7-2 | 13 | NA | CASSLEGAYGYTF | TGTGCCAGCAGCTTAGAAGGGGCCTATGGCTACACCTTC
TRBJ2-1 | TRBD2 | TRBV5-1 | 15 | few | CASSQRGDQYNEQFF | TGCGCCAGCAGTCAGCGGGGGGACCAGTACAATGAGCAGTTCTTC
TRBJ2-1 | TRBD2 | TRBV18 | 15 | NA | CASSPPGGSRVEQFF | TGTGCCAGCTCACCACCAGGCGGGAGTAGGGTTGAGCAGTTCTTC
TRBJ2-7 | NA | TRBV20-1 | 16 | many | CSAKLSTWELPLEQYF | TGCAGTGCTAAGTTATCGACGTGGGAATTGCCCCTCGAGCAGTACTTC
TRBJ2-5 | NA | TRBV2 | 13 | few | CASGGAVRETQYF | TGTGCCAGCGGGGGGGCAGTGCGGGAGACCCAGTACTTC
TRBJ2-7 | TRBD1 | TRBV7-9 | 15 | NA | CASSPRQGVGYEQYF | TGTGCCAGCAGCCCCCGACAGGGGGTCGGCTACGAGCAGTACTTC
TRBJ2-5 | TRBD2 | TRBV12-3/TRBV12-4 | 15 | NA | CASSFASGGKETQYF | TGTGCCAGCAGTTTTGCTAGCGGGGGAAAAGAGACCCAGTACTTC
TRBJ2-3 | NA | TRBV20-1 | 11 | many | CSATATDTQYF | TGCAGTGCTACGGCCACAGATACGCAGTATTTT
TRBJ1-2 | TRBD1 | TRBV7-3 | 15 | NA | CASSSAGTGIYGYTF | TGTGCCAGCAGCTCAGCCGGGACAGGGATCTATGGCTACACCTTC
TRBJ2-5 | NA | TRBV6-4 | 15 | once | CASSDGERGLETQYF | TGTGCCAGCAGTGACGGCGAAAGGGGGTTGGAGACCCAGTACTTC